A single sample gave rise to the 29 T cell receptor beta chains below, sequenced in a study of OX40 agonist ivuxolimab in advanced cancers. Sequenced by immunoSEQ multiplex PCR; TCRdb stores in-frame clones only, minus some. The sample shows tens of thousands of clones, 91% of them seen only once. Here the sequenced sample was CD4+ or CD8+ T cells sorted from blood, taken in a trial of the OX40 agonist ivuxolimab. The receptors originated from an adult with an advanced solid tumor such as melanoma, head and neck, liver or kidney cancer.

This clone was detected once. This sequence joins TRBV2 and TRBJ2-5; possibly TRBD2 for D (6 bases). The J call is in doubt because the DNA end fits TRBJ2-7 better. The CDR3 contains 16 residues. Germline values: CDR1 SNHLY, CDR2 FYNNEI. The CDR3 loop reads CASRALAVGSSYEQYF. The CDR3 bases are TGTGCCAGCAGGGCATTAGCGGTGGGTAGCTCCTACGAGCAGTACTTC.

This clone appeared once. The DNA of the CDR3 is TGTGCCAGCAGGGGACTAGCGGAGAATGAGCAGTTCTTC. Protein sequence: CASRGLAENEQFF. V gene TRBV7-9 combines with J gene TRBJ2-1, with 11 bases identical to TRBD2. Germline assignment: CDR1 SEHNR and CDR2 FQNEAQ (reference sequence). The CDR3 is made up of 13 amino acids. The trim removed 6 bases at V and 7 bases at J, leaving 2 bases unmatched.

The chain has TRBV6-6 and TRBJ1-2; the match to TRBD1 covers 9 bases. Germline loops: CDR1 MNHNY, CDR2 SVGAGI (reference sequence). Unmatched junction bases numbered 14, after V lost 10 bases and J lost 8 bases. The CDR3 sequence is 14 residues long. The CDR3 coding sequence is TGTGCCATTACACAGGGGGCGATAAATGGCGGCTACACCTTC. Translated, it gives CAITQGAINGGYTF.

The CDR3 nucleotides are TGTGCCAGCAGCTTAGGGGATGACGTGAGCTACGAGCAGTACTTC. It yields the protein CASSLGDDVSYEQYF. This chain uses TRBV11-2 with TRBJ2-7, with D uncertain. Germline CDR1 reads SGHAT; CDR2 reads FQNNGV. Trimming took off 1 base at V and 3 bases at J, with 13 bases between the two ends. The CDR3 is 15 residues long.

The chain recombines TRBV28 with TRBJ2-3; D is possibly TRBD2 (5 bases). This CDR3 has 14 amino acids. Trimming stripped 4 bases from V and 5 bases from J, with 13 bases between. CDR1 and CDR2 from the germline V gene are MDHEN and SYDVKM. CDR3 region: CASSSPSGIDTQYF. The CDR3 DNA sequence: TGTGCCAGCAGTTCGCCCTCGGGGATAGATACGCAGTATTTT.

The chain couples TRBV7-9 to TRBJ2-1; D gene ambiguous. This CDR3 spans 14 amino acids. The germline gives CDR1 SEHNR, CDR2 FQNEAQ (reference sequence). V lost 3 bases and J lost 1, with 7 bases in between. The CDR3 here is CASSFGESYNEQFF. The CDR3 DNA reads as TGTGCCAGCAGCTTTGGGGAATCCTACAATGAGCAGTTCTTC. Filled out from reference TRBV7-9 and TRBJ2-1, the complete variable domain reads DTGVSQNPRHKITKRGQNVTFRCDPISEHNRLYWYRQTLGQGPEFLTYFQNEAQLEKSRLLSDRFSAERPKGSFSTLEIQRTEQGDSAMYLCASSFGESYNEQFFGPGTRLTVL.

This clone occurred a few times. The rearrangement joins TRBV21-1 to TRBJ2-7; TRBD2 is the table's D call, not checked against the DNA. TRBV21-1 is marked as a pseudogene. CDR3 length equals 11 residues. In DNA, the CDR3 is TGTGCACGACTAGCGGGGAGAGAGCAGTACTTC. Translated, it gives CARLAGREQYF.

This clone was counted only a few times. This chain's CDR3 is CASSLRSYEQYF. The CDR3 coding sequence is TGCGCCAGCAGCCTCCGCTCCTACGAGCAGTACTTC. V is TRBV4-1 and J is TRBJ2-7; D unresolved. This CDR3 is built from 12 residues. Germline V lookup: CDR1 MGHRA, CDR2 YSYEKL. V shed 4 bases and J shed 0 bases, with 4 bases lying between them.

This chain links TRBV5-1 with TRBJ2-5; D unclear. Germline values: CDR1 SGHRS, CDR2 YFSETQ. Trimming pared 1 base from V and 2 bases from J, leaving 18 bases between. This CDR3 has 17 residues. The CDR3 loop reads CASSLRPQSAKQETQYF. The CDR3 DNA sequence: TGCGCCAGCAGCTTGCGCCCGCAGTCTGCGAAACAAGAGACCCAGTACTTC.

This clone has a single count. The J gene is TRBJ1-5, the V gene TRBV30, with a tentative D call TRBD1 (5 bases). The CDR3 spans 13 residues. Trimming removed 2 bases at V and 7 bases at J, with 12 bases between. Germline V gives CDR1 GTSNPN, CDR2 SVGIG (reference sequence). The CDR3 nucleotides read TGTGCCTGGAGTCGGGGGAGTCAGCAGCCCCAGCATTTT. It yields the protein CAWSRGSQQPQHF.

In DNA, the CDR3 is TGTGCCAGCAGTGACACTCCGGGCACCGGGGAGCTGTTTTTT. Encoded protein: CASSDTPGTGELFF. The chain recombines TRBV6-4 with TRBJ2-2; no clear D gene. CDR3 length: 14 residues. Deletions cut 2 bases from V and 4 bases from J, with 8 bases between. Looked up from germline, CDR1 is MRHNA and CDR2 is SNTAGT.

V and J are TRBV7-8 and TRBJ2-7; D may be TRBD2 (5 bases). The ends were cut back, 1 base at V and 7 bases at J, with 17 bases in the middle. The germline V gene encodes CDR1 SGHVS and CDR2 FQNEAQ. The CDR3 is made up of 15 amino acids. The CDR3 here is CASSLVPTLASEQYF. The CDR3 coding sequence is TGTGCCAGCAGCTTAGTCCCTACCCTAGCATCTGAGCAGTACTTC.

J is TRBJ1-2 and V is TRBV9; TRBD1 matches at 9 bases. Germline CDR1 SGDLS, CDR2 YYNGEE. V shed 0 bases, J shed 4 bases, and the junction held 4 bases outside the gene matches. The CDR3 totals 15 residues. CDR3 region: CASSVGLQGAYGYTF. CDR3 DNA sequence: TGTGCCAGCAGCGTAGGCCTACAGGGGGCCTATGGCTACACCTTC.

This chain uses TRBV7-2 with TRBJ2-3, with D perhaps TRBD1 (6 bases). V dropped 8 bases and J dropped 0 bases, with 15 bases sitting between them. The length of the CDR3 is 15 residues. Germline V gives CDR1 SGHTA, CDR2 FQGNSA. CDR3 region: CASALGTISTDTQYF. In DNA, the CDR3 is TGTGCCAGCGCCTTAGGGACAATTAGCACAGATACGCAGTATTTT.

The chain carries TRBV7-8 and TRBJ1-1; D is perhaps TRBD1 (5 bases). The CDR3 covers 17 residues. The V gene's germline CDR1 is SGHVS and CDR2 FQNEAQ. V gave up 4 bases and J gave up 5 bases, with 23 bases separating them. The DNA for the CDR3 is TGTGCCAGCAGCTCCTCTCATCCCGGGGGAGTTAGGACTGAAGCTTTCTTT. Translated: CASSSSHPGGVRTEAFF. The full variable domain, rest sourced from reference TRBV7-8 and TRBJ1-1, is GAGVSQSPRYKVAKRGQDVALRCDPISGHVSLFWYQQALGQGPEFLTYFQNEAQLDKSGLPSDRFFAERPEGSVSTLKIQRTQQEDSAVYLCASSSSHPGGVRTEAFFGQGTRLTVV.

In its sample, this clone was seen once. The CDR3 DNA follows: TGTGCCAGCAGCTCTAGCACATCCTACAATGAGCAGTTCTTC. Its translation is CASSSSTSYNEQFF. The genes are TRBV7-9 and TRBJ2-1, with D possibly being TRBD2 (5 bases). Trimming shortened V by 4 bases and J by 1 base, and 8 bases separated the two germline ends. Germline CDR1 and CDR2: SEHNR and FQNEAQ (reference sequence). The CDR3 sequence is 14 residues long.

This clone appeared once. The chain uses TRBV4-2 and TRBJ2-3; 10 nucleotides align to TRBD2. CDR3 length: 14 residues. Unmatched junction bases numbered 3, after V lost 4 bases and J lost 5 bases. Germline CDR1 reads LGHNA; CDR2 reads YNFKEQ. CDR3 sequence (DNA): TGTGCCAGCAGCCGCGGGACTAGCGAAGATACGCAGTATTTT. Protein product: CASSRGTSEDTQYF.

This chain uses TRBV7-2 with TRBJ2-2; possible D gene TRBD2, 5 bases. V was clipped by 6 bases and J by 4 bases, with 15 bases between them. The germline gives CDR1 SGHTA, CDR2 FQGNSA. The CDR3 covers 15 residues. CDR3 coding DNA: TGTGCCAGCAGATCACCCCTGGGGAGCACCGGGGAGCTGTTTTTT. Translating it yields CASRSPLGSTGELFF.

The J gene is TRBJ2-2, the V gene TRBV7-9, with unresolved D. The germline V gene has CDR1 SEHNR and CDR2 FQNEAQ (reference sequence). The V end lost 5 bases, the J end lost 3 bases, and 4 bases lay between the germline ends. The CDR3 contains 12 residues. CDR3 protein: CASSLDTGELFF. The DNA for the CDR3 is TGTGCCAGCAGCCTAGACACCGGGGAGCTGTTTTTT. Combining the CDR3 with reference TRBV7-9 and TRBJ2-2 gives the whole variable domain DTGVSQNPRHKITKRGQNVTFRCDPISEHNRLYWYRQTLGQGPEFLTYFQNEAQLEKSRLLSDRFSAERPKGSFSTLEIQRTEQGDSAMYLCASSLDTGELFFGEGSRLTVL.

V usage is TRBV5-1 and J usage is TRBJ1-2, with D possibly being TRBD1 (5 bases). V lost 0 bases, J lost 2 bases, and 11 bases lay in between. The V gene's germline CDR1 is SGHRS and CDR2 YFSETQ. CDR3 length: 15 amino acids. CDR3 amino acids: CASSLGSGLNYGYTF. CDR3 bases: TGCGCCAGCAGCTTGGGTTCAGGGCTAAACTATGGCTACACCTTC.

This sequence joins TRBV5-1 and TRBJ2-2; the D gene is possibly TRBD2 (6 bases). V lost 0 bases and J lost 4, with 10 bases in between. The CDR3 is made up of 15 amino acids. In germline, CDR1 is SGHRS, CDR2 YFSETQ. DNA for the CDR3: TGCGCCAGCAGCTTGGACGGGGGTCGCACCGGGGAGCTGTTTTTT. Amino acid sequence: CASSLDGGRTGELFF.

This chain links TRBV7-8 with TRBJ2-7; 7 bases are shared with TRBD1. In germline, CDR1 is SGHVS, CDR2 FQNEAQ. J was trimmed by 2 bases and V by 4 bases; bases with no gene match: 8. The CDR3 extends over 15 amino acids. CDR3 nucleotides: TGTGCCAGCAGCTCAACCGGGACAGCGACCTACGAGCAGTACTTC. It specifies CASSSTGTATYEQYF.

V usage is TRBV5-4 and J usage is TRBJ2-5; the match to TRBD2 covers 14 bases. The CDR3 has 19 residues. Germline V gene sequence: CDR1 SGHNT, CDR2 YYREEE (reference sequence). J lost 4 bases, V lost 1 base, and 12 bases had no gene match. The CDR3 sequence is CASSLSLGLAGALGETQYF. The CDR3 nucleotides are TGTGCCAGCAGCTTGAGTTTGGGACTAGCGGGAGCATTGGGAGAGACCCAGTACTTC.

This clone was picked up one time. The CDR3 bases are TGCGCCAGCAGCTTGAAGTATATTAAGACAGATACGCAGTATTTT. It is translated as CASSLKYIKTDTQYF. The chain is built from TRBV5-1 and TRBJ2-3, with D unresolved. Trimming left V 1 base short and J 3 bases short, with 12 bases between. This CDR3 comprises 15 residues. Germline V gene lookup returns CDR1 SGHRS and CDR2 YFSETQ.

The V and J genes are TRBV11-2 and TRBJ2-2, with 7 positions matching TRBD2. The CDR3 sequence is 16 residues long. Looked up from germline, CDR1 is SGHAT and CDR2 is FQNNGV. Losses at the gene ends were 5 bases for V and 6 bases for J; bases not matched to a gene: 12. CDR3 in amino acids: CASSPRTSLMSGELFF. The CDR3 DNA reads as TGTGCCAGCAGCCCAAGGACTAGTTTAATGTCCGGGGAGCTGTTTTTT.

The chain joins TRBV2 to TRBJ1-5; 8 bases align to TRBD1. CDR1 and CDR2 (germline): SNHLY, FYNNEI. There are 16 residues in the CDR3. Germline trimming cut 7 bases from V and 2 bases from J; bases unmatched to any gene: 10. CDR3 nucleotide sequence: TGTGCCAGCAAGGGGCAGGGGGCTCTCGGCAATCAGCCCCAGCATTTT. Translated: CASKGQGALGNQPQHF.

The chain employs TRBV7-8 and TRBJ2-1, with TRBD2 matching over 13 bases. The CDR3 is 17 amino acids. Germline values: CDR1 SGHVS, CDR2 FQNEAQ. V was clipped by 6 bases and J by 5 bases; unmatched bases: 10. The CDR3 here is CASRPGVGTSGNNEQFF. For the CDR3, the DNA is TGTGCCAGCAGGCCCGGAGTTGGGACTAGCGGGAACAATGAGCAGTTCTTC. The variable domain in full, completed from reference TRBV7-8 and TRBJ2-1, reads GAGVSQSPRYKVAKRGQDVALRCDPISGHVSLFWYQQALGQGPEFLTYFQNEAQLDKSGLPSDRFFAERPEGSVSTLKIQRTQQEDSAVYLCASRPGVGTSGNNEQFFGPGTRLTVL.

The V and J genes are TRBV2 and TRBJ2-5; 8 nucleotides match TRBD1. CDR3 size: 14 residues. Germline assignment: CDR1 SNHLY and CDR2 FYNNEI. V trimming: 6 bases; J trimming: 1 base; junction bases outside the gene matches: 4. CDR3 coding DNA: TGTGCCAGCAGCCACAGGGGGACCCAAGAGACCCAGTACTTC. Residues: CASSHRGTQETQYF.

The gene calls are TRBV27 and TRBJ2-1; 7 positions agree with TRBD2. Germline assignment: CDR1 MNHEY and CDR2 SMNVEV (reference sequence). With 4 bases clipped from V and 0 bases from J, the junction kept 6 bases outside the gene matches. The length of the CDR3 is 16 residues. The CDR3 coding sequence is TGTGCCAGCAGTTATAGCGGGCCGAGCTCCTACAATGAGCAGTTCTTC. This sequence encodes CASSYSGPSSYNEQFF.